Sequencing of this TCR beta chain was carried out in a study of shared clonotypes between healthy human individuals. The naive CD8 subset, CD45RO-negative cells positively selected for CCR7, excluded terminally differentiated effector memory CD45RA+ cells. Method: immunoSEQ multiplex PCR; TCRdb's copy keeps in-frame clones and lacks some. The sample shows around 560,000 clones, 85% to 95% of them seen only once. Study results and caveats: Researchers found naive subsets generally carried larger estimated richness than memory subsets. Sequencing depth was predicted to influence how clonotypes are shared among donors.

With respect to this clone: The target antigen is unknown.

CDR3 length equals 15 residues. Trimming took off 2 bases at V and 1 base at J, with 11 bases between the two ends. Germline V CDR1 and CDR2: MDHEN, SYDVKM. The TCR was taken from a young woman in good health. The material sequenced was naive CD8+ T cells sorted from blood. The genes are TRBV28 and TRBJ1-1, with D perhaps matching TRBD1 (6 bases). CDR3 sequence reads: CASSLTGTANTEAFF. The CDR3 nucleotides are TGTGCCAGCAGTTTAACAGGGACCGCGAACACTGAAGCTTTCTTT. The complete variable domain, with remaining parts taken from reference TRBV28 and TRBJ1-1, reads DVKVTQSSRYLVKRTGEKVFLECVQDMDHENMFWYRQDPGLGLRLIYFSYDVKMKEKGDIPEGYSVSREKKERFSLILESASTNQTSMYLCASSLTGTANTEAFFGQGTRLTVV.